The 27 T cell receptor beta chains below were found in one sample sequenced in a study of shared clonotypes between healthy human individuals. CD45RO-negative, CCR7-positively selected cells formed the naive CD8 fraction, excluding terminally differentiated effector memory CD45RA+ cells. Repertoires were generated with immunoSEQ multiplex PCR, while TCRdb's copy carries only in-frame clones and drops some. The sample lists around 2,000,000 clones, just under 95% occurring once. What was sequenced was naive CD8+ T cells sorted from blood. These receptor sequences come from a man aged 18-30 years in good health.

The rearrangement uses TRBV5-4 and TRBJ2-3; D ambiguous. The V end lost 4 bases, the J end lost 6 bases, and 15 bases lay between the germline ends. Germline CDR1 SGHNT, CDR2 YYREEE (reference sequence). The CDR3 length is 14 residues. This chain's CDR3 is CASSLERVEDTQYF. CDR3 nucleotides: TGTGCCAGCAGCCTTGAAAGAGTCGAGGATACGCAGTATTTT.

CDR3 protein: CASSQPGLAGDEQYF. DNA of the CDR3: TGCGCCAGCAGCCAGCCGGGACTAGCGGGAGACGAGCAGTACTTC. V is TRBV4-3 and J is TRBJ2-7, with 14 bases identical to TRBD2. Germline V gene lookup returns CDR1 LGHNA and CDR2 YSLEER. The V gene end was trimmed by 3 bases and the J gene end by 5 bases; junction bases not matched to a gene: 3. There are 15 residues in the CDR3.

V usage is TRBV6-6 and J usage is TRBJ1-1, with D uncertain. This CDR3 has 15 residues. V shed 2 bases and J shed 0 bases, with 10 bases lying between them. Germline-derived CDR1 and CDR2 are MNHNY and SVGAGI (reference sequence). CDR3 in amino acids: CASSYTGRMNTEAFF. In DNA form, the CDR3 reads TGTGCCAGCAGTTACACCGGACGGATGAACACTGAAGCTTTCTTT.

V gene TRBV5-6 combines with J gene TRBJ2-1; 7 bases map to TRBD2. Germline V gene data show CDR1 as SGHDT and CDR2 as YYEEEE. V dropped 4 bases and J dropped 4; count of bases not matched to a gene: 8. The CDR3 has 15 amino acids. DNA for the CDR3: TGTGCCAGCAGCCCCGGGGGTAGCGGGTACAATGAGCAGTTCTTC. Amino acid sequence: CASSPGGSGYNEQFF.

This chain connects TRBV29-1 to TRBJ2-7, with 7 bases identical to TRBD1. V was pared by 7 bases and J by 3 bases, with 3 bases of the junction left unmatched. Looked up from germline, CDR1 is SQVTM and CDR2 is ANQGSEA. This CDR3 has 11 residues. The CDR3 sequence is CSARGNYEQYF. CDR3 nucleotide sequence: TGCAGCGCCAGGGGGAACTACGAGCAGTACTTC.

This chain connects TRBV27 to TRBJ2-2, with TRBD2 matching 8 bases. J lost 6 bases, V lost 6 bases, and 12 bases had no gene match. In germline, CDR1 is MNHEY, CDR2 SMNVEV (reference sequence). CDR3 length: 16 amino acids. Written as DNA, the CDR3 is TGTGCCAGCAGACAACCGGGACTAGGTAGTTCCGGGGAGCTGTTTTTT. Amino acids: CASRQPGLGSSGELFF.

The V and J genes are TRBV7-9 and TRBJ2-5; D is unclear. Germline loops: CDR1 SEHNR, CDR2 FQNEAQ (reference sequence). V was clipped by 7 bases and J by 1 base, with 13 bases between them. This CDR3 has 14 amino acids. The CDR3 DNA reads TGTGCCAGCACCCAAGCGACGCGCCAAGAGACCCAGTACTTC. Its translation: CASTQATRQETQYF.

This chain uses TRBV12-5 with TRBJ2-5; possibly TRBD1 or TRBD2 for D (5 bases each). CDR3 size: 14 residues. In germline, CDR1 is LGHNT, CDR2 FRNRAP. Trimming took 6 bases from V and 2 from J, leaving 13 bases between them. CDR3 amino acids: CASGQGTVQETQYF. Here the CDR3 DNA reads TGTGCTAGTGGGCAAGGGACGGTACAAGAGACCCAGTACTTC.

V gene TRBV2 combines with J gene TRBJ2-1; 10 bases match TRBD2. The ends lost 4 bases at V and 12 bases at J; junction bases unmatched: 9. The CDR3 spans 14 residues. Germline V CDR1 and CDR2: SNHLY, FYNNEI. As DNA, the CDR3 is TGTGCCAGCAGTGCGACCCTAGCGGGAGAGTGGCAGTTCTTC. This encodes CASSATLAGEWQFF.

Note on this clone: Germline and junction disagree at one end, which may indicate a read error. The rearrangement links TRBV30 to TRBJ2-2; TRBD1 matches 7 bases. Germline assignment: CDR1 GTSNPN and CDR2 SVGIG (reference sequence). The CDR3 is 15 amino acids. CDR3 DNA: TGTGCCTGGAGTTCAACGGAGGCAAGCCTCAGGGGGTGGGTTTTT. Its protein is CAWSSTEASLRGWVF.

The chain couples TRBV27 to TRBJ2-7; D is possibly TRBD1 or TRBD2 (5 bases each). Germline CDR1 is MNHEY and CDR2 is SMNVEV (reference sequence). Trimming took off 6 bases at V and 4 bases at J, with 13 bases between the two ends. The CDR3 is 13 amino acids. Here the CDR3 DNA reads TGTGCCAGCAGCCGCCTGGGGGAATACGAGCAGTACTTC. Encoded protein: CASSRLGEYEQYF.

The chain is built from TRBV6-1 and TRBJ2-1; D remains ambiguous. CDR1 is MNHNS, CDR2 SASEGT, per germline. The CDR3 loop spans 14 amino acids. Trimming took off 5 bases at V and 2 bases at J, with 10 bases between the two ends. The CDR3 is CASSRWSTYNEQFF. In DNA form, the CDR3 reads TGTGCCAGCAGTCGCTGGAGCACCTACAATGAGCAGTTCTTC.

The chain is built from TRBV15 and TRBJ2-7; D might be TRBD1 or TRBD2, each matching 5 bases. This CDR3 has 15 residues. Germline V gene lookup returns CDR1 LNHNV and CDR2 YYDKDF (reference sequence). The V and J ends lost 2 bases and 5 bases respectively, with 16 bases between them. CDR3 sequence reads: CATSRLVAGRDEQYF. Written as DNA, the CDR3 is TGTGCCACCAGCAGATTAGTGGCAGGGCGGGACGAGCAGTACTTC.

The chain carries TRBV25-1 and TRBJ2-7; D perhaps matches TRBD1 (6 bases). Germline values: CDR1 MGHDK, CDR2 SYGVNS. The V end was cut by 4 bases, the J end by 0 bases, with 10 bases between. The CDR3 length is 14 residues. The CDR3 loop is CASSGRTDSYEQYF. As DNA, the CDR3 is TGTGCCAGCAGTGGCCGGACAGACTCCTACGAGCAGTACTTC.

The V and J genes are TRBV7-2 and TRBJ2-4; maybe TRBD2 (6 bases). The V end lost 4 bases, the J end lost 8 bases, and 15 bases lay between the germline ends. The CDR3 has 14 residues. CDR1 and CDR2 from the germline V gene are SGHTA and FQGNSA. CDR3 amino acids: CASSSGEQRDIQYF. The CDR3 region has the DNA TGTGCCAGCAGCTCGGGAGAACAGCGGGACATTCAGTACTTC.

The chain joins TRBV10-3 to TRBJ1-2, with D perhaps TRBD1 (5 bases). The CDR3 has 14 residues. Germline V gives CDR1 ENHRY, CDR2 SYGVKD. The ends were cut back, 0 bases at V and 4 bases at J, with 9 bases in the middle. CDR3 sequence (DNA): TGTGCCATCAGTGAGTCGATCGGGGGCTATGGCTACACCTTC. Amino acids: CAISESIGGYGYTF.

This rearrangement joins TRBV27 to TRBJ2-1; 8 positions match TRBD2. The junction had 5 bases not matched to a gene; V was cut back by 2 bases and J by 5 bases. This CDR3 spans 15 amino acids. Germline CDR1 is MNHEY and CDR2 is SMNVEV (reference sequence). The CDR3 sequence: CASSLITSGHNEQFF. For the CDR3, the DNA is TGTGCCAGCAGTTTAATAACTAGCGGTCACAATGAGCAGTTCTTC.

The rearrangement uses TRBV5-1 and TRBJ1-2; no definite D call. Trimming stripped 0 bases from V and 6 bases from J, with 15 bases between. Germline V gene lookup returns CDR1 SGHRS and CDR2 YFSETQ. The CDR3 has 15 amino acids. CDR3 nucleotide sequence: TGCGCCAGCAGCTTGGCGTGGTTTCTAGAGGATGGCTACACCTTC. Its translation: CASSLAWFLEDGYTF. Variable domain in full (rest from reference TRBV5-1 and TRBJ1-2): KAGVTQTPRYLIKTRGQQVTLSCSPISGHRSVSWYQQTPGQGLQFLFEYFSETQRNKGNFPGRFSGRQFSNSRSEMNVSTLELGDSALYLCASSLAWFLEDGYTFGSGTRLTVV.

J is TRBJ1-5 and V is TRBV27; 8 bases fit TRBD1. The CDR3 spans 17 residues. The germline V gene encodes CDR1 MNHEY and CDR2 SMNVEV (reference sequence). Germline trimming cut 2 bases from V and 4 bases from J; bases unmatched to any gene: 10. CDR3 region: CASSLGPGGDPNQPQHF. CDR3 in DNA: TGTGCCAGCAGTTTAGGTCCAGGGGGCGACCCTAATCAGCCCCAGCATTTT.

Notes on this clone: Other DNA sequences within the sample encode an identical CDR3. This chain joins TRBV6-5 and TRBJ2-7; 8 bases match TRBD1. The CDR3 has 12 amino acids. J was trimmed by 8 bases and V by 5 bases; bases with no gene match: 5. Germline V gene data show CDR1 as MNHEY and CDR2 as SVGAGI. The CDR3 DNA follows: TGTGCCAGCAGTCCGGACAGGGTCCAGCAGTACTTC. Translation gives CASSPDRVQQYF.

The gene calls are TRBV13 and TRBJ1-1, with 7 bases identical to TRBD1. The CDR3 covers 14 residues. The junction had 4 bases not matched to a gene; V was cut back by 2 bases and J by 4 bases. CDR1 is PRHDT and CDR2 is FYEKMQ in the germline V gene (reference sequence). The CDR3 DNA is TGTGCCAGCAGCTTATGGACAGGAGTCACTGAAGCTTTCTTT. This gives the protein CASSLWTGVTEAFF. Looking up the rest from reference TRBV13 and TRBJ1-1 gives the full variable domain: AAGVIQSPRHLIKEKRETATLKCYPIPRHDTVYWYQQGPGQDPQFLISFYEKMQSDKGSIPDRFSAQQFSDYHSELNMSSLELGDSALYFCASSLWTGVTEAFFGQGTRLTVV.

The CDR3 loop reads CASSLGTSQTNEQFF. The DNA for the CDR3 is TGTGCCAGCAGCTTGGGGACTAGCCAAACCAATGAGCAGTTCTTC. This sequence joins TRBV5-8 and TRBJ2-1; 8 bases map to TRBD2. Germline trimming cut 0 bases from V and 6 bases from J; bases unmatched to any gene: 5. Per the germline V gene, CDR1 is SGHTS and CDR2 is YDEGEE. The CDR3 contains 15 residues.

V usage is TRBV6-5 and J usage is TRBJ2-7, with D possibly TRBD2 on 6 matching bases. The ends were cut back, 5 bases at V and 3 bases at J, with 14 bases in the middle. This CDR3 contains 14 residues. Germline CDR1 and CDR2: MNHEY and SVGAGI. As DNA, the CDR3 is TGTGCCAGCAGTGCCTCAGGGACTGACTACGAGCAGTACTTC. This codes for CASSASGTDYEQYF.

J is TRBJ1-2 and V is TRBV5-1, with 7 bases matching TRBD1. Germline CDR1 and CDR2: SGHRS and YFSETQ. V trimming: 5 bases; J trimming: 1 base; junction bases outside the gene matches: 8. The CDR3 contains 15 residues. DNA of the CDR3: TGCGCCAGCAGGCCCACAGGGGACTTTAACTATGGCTACACCTTC. Translation: CASRPTGDFNYGYTF.

The V call is TRBV7-8, the J call TRBJ2-4; possibly TRBD2 for D (6 bases). Germline assignment: CDR1 SGHVS and CDR2 FQNEAQ. CDR3 length: 17 residues. Trimming took off 1 base at V and 5 bases at J, with 18 bases between the two ends. CDR3 in DNA: TGTGCCAGCAGCTTAGGGGCCTGGCGGGACGGCGAAAACATTCAGTACTTC. Its protein is CASSLGAWRDGENIQYF.

The V gene is TRBV4-1, the J gene TRBJ1-1; TRBD1 matches 7 bases. Germline CDR1 reads MGHRA; CDR2 reads YSYEKL. V was pared by 2 bases and J by 0 bases, with 6 bases of the junction left unmatched. This CDR3 has 16 residues. DNA for the CDR3: TGCGCCAGCAGCCAAAACCGACAGGGTATGAACACTGAAGCTTTCTTT. This gives the protein CASSQNRQGMNTEAFF.

The rearrangement uses TRBV7-9 and TRBJ1-2, with D unresolved. The CDR3 length is 12 residues. The germline CDR1 and CDR2 sequences are SEHNR and FQNEAQ (reference sequence). V shed 3 bases and J shed 4 bases, with 6 bases lying between them. CDR3 nucleotides: TGTGCCAGCAGCTTGAGTAGCTATGGCTACACCTTC. It yields the protein CASSLSSYGYTF. The whole variable domain, filled in from reference TRBV7-9 and TRBJ1-2, reads DTGVSQNPRHKITKRGQNVTFRCDPISEHNRLYWYRQTLGQGPEFLTYFQNEAQLEKSRLLSDRFSAERPKGSFSTLEIQRTEQGDSAMYLCASSLSSYGYTFGSGTRLTVV.